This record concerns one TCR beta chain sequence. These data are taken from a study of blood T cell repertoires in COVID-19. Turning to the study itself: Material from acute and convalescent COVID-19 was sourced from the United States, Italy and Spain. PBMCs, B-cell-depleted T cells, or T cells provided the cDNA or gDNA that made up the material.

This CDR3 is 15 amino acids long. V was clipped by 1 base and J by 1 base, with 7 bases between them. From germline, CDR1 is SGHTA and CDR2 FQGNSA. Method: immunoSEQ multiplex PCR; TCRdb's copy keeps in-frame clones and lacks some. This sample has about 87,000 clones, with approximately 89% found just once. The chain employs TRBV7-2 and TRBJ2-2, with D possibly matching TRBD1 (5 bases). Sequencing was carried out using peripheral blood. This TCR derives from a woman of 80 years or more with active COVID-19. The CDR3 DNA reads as TGTGCCAGCAGCTTAGTTCAGGGGAACACCGGGGAGCTGTTTTTT. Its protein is CASSLVQGNTGELFF.